This TCR beta chain derives from a study of cytomegalovirus exposure and HLA in healthy donors. Broader study findings: The majority of CMV-associated TCR beta chains were reported as apparently HLA-restricted in a later analysis. The authors listed 150 to 200 TCR beta chains as cytomegalovirus-associated.

Vbeta (60) and Jbeta (13) primers were used in the PCR. Data came from immunoSEQ multiplex PCR; TCRdb stores just in-frame clones and leaves some out. In the table there are some 170,000 clones, around four fifths of which are singletons. About this clone: Its specificity is unknown.

The V gene lost 1 base and the J gene lost 6 bases, with 13 bases spanning the gap. The CDR3 is 15 amino acids. The germline V gene has CDR1 SGHTA and CDR2 FQGNSA. Healthy people donating bone marrow made up the donors. Donors were nominally healthy when sampled, though unrecorded immune exposures were likely. The origin of this receptor is a man aged 45-65 years in good health and CMV-seropositive. This rearrangement joins TRBV7-2 to TRBJ2-4, with D maybe TRBD2 (6 bases). The sequenced sample consisted of PBMCs. The CDR3 region is CASSLERAAPNIQYF. For the CDR3, the DNA is TGTGCCAGCAGCTTAGAGCGGGCCGCTCCAAACATTCAGTACTTC.